This T cell receptor beta chain was sequenced during a study of CD8 T cells in ankylosing spondylitis. V was pared by 3 bases and J by 6 bases, with 4 bases of the junction left unmatched. Germline CDR1 reads ENHRY; CDR2 reads SYGVKD. This CDR3 is 14 amino acids long. Regarding the study as a whole: Ankylosing spondylitis blood appeared to carry a characteristic TCR beta motif of roughly eight highly homologous variants.

TCRdb fed the 5' RACE reads into MiXCR, producing one record per CDR3 protein. The sample contains 670,000 or so distinct CDR3 sequences, 19% of which appear only once. Concerning this clonotype itself: Its antigen is undetermined.

The J gene is TRBJ2-7, the V gene TRBV10-3; 11 positions agree with TRBD2. Sequencing input: blood, either unsorted or a sorted T cell fraction (not recorded which). The receptor was isolated from a male donor with ankylosing spondylitis. CDR3 in amino acids: CAISDRLAGGEQYF. CDR3 nucleotide sequence: TGTGCCATCAGTGACAGGCTAGCGGGAGGCGAGCAGTACTTC.